These T cell receptor beta chains were read from a single sample in a study of CD8 T cells in ankylosing spondylitis. TCRdb reprocessed the 5' RACE reads with MiXCR, giving one entry per CDR3 protein. This sample has about 540,000 distinct CDR3 sequences, with roughly 12% found just once. Sequencing input: blood, either unsorted or a sorted T cell fraction (not recorded which). These receptors all come from a male donor with ankylosing spondylitis. The CDR3 runs from the conserved cysteine through the conserved F or W. The D gene is left open where the match is weak. Some rows have no size entry. The others give once, few or many, or a class for an expanded clone.

clone_size d_call j_call v_call cdr3_nt cdr3_aa
- - TRBJ1-5 TRBV12-3/TRBV12-4 TGTGCCAGCAGCCCGGGTCGGCAGCCCCAGCATTTT CASSPGRQPQHF
- - TRBJ2-1 TRBV14 TGTGCCAGCAGCCAAGGGGACCCACTCCCGCAGTACAATGAGCAGTTCTTC CASSQGDPLPQYNEQFF
few TRBD1 TRBJ1-4 TRBV12-3/TRBV12-4 TGTGCCAGCAGACGCGACAGGGCTTCCGAAAAACTGTTTTTT CASRRDRASEKLFF
- - TRBJ1-5 TRBV7-9 TGTGCCAGCAGCGGGAGTGGGGAGGCTCAGCCCCAGCATTTT CASSGSGEAQPQHF
few TRBD2 TRBJ2-1 TRBV20-1 TGCAGTGCGGCGGGGAGGGCAAATGAGCAGTTCTTC CSAAGRANEQFF
few TRBD1 TRBJ2-4 TRBV7-9 TGTGCCAGCAGCTCGCAGGGGGCTAGGAACATTCAGTACTTC CASSSQGARNIQYF
few TRBD2 TRBJ2-3 TRBV6-5 TGTGCCAGCAGTTATGTTTCGGGCGGGAGGGCCGGAGATACGCAGTATTTT CASSYVSGGRAGDTQYF
- - TRBJ2-1 TRBV7-8 TGTGCCAGCAGCACCAAGCAGCTAGCCAATGAGCAGTTCTTC CASSTKQLANEQFF
- - TRBJ2-2 TRBV20-1 TGCAGTGCCCCGTCGTTCGGCACCGGGGAGCTGTTTTTT CSAPSFGTGELFF
- - TRBJ2-1 TRBV29-1 TGCAGCGTGGAATCAGGGGAGCCGGAGCAGTTCTTC CSVESGEPEQFF
many - TRBJ2-7 TRBV15 TGTGCCACCAGCAGAGGGGAAAAGGGGCGCTCCTACGAGCAGTACTTC CATSRGEKGRSYEQYF
- - TRBJ2-5 TRBV5-1 TGCGCCAGCAGCCGTAACCCCACGGAGACCCAGTACTTC CASSRNPTETQYF
- TRBD1 TRBJ1-2 TRBV20-1 TGCAGTGCTAGAGAACAGGGGAGAGATGGCTACACCTTC CSAREQGRDGYTF
- TRBD2 TRBJ2-5 TRBV20-1 TGCAGTGCTAGACAAATTAGCGGGAGGGGTAAGACCCAGTACTTC CSARQISGRGKTQYF